This T cell receptor (beta chain) was identified in a study of cytomegalovirus exposure and HLA in healthy donors. Per germline, CDR1 SGHVS and CDR2 FNYEAQ. The CDR3 has 19 residues. Between the trimmed V and J ends, which lost 2 bases and 0 bases, there was a span of 17 bases. General observations from the study: Sequence variants that were highly shared formed a cluster that was likely a sequencing artifact. Per a later analysis, roughly 17,000 TCR beta sequences showed association with HLA alleles at 0.05 false discovery rate. A later analysis linked a missense variant in DCLRE1C to the trimming of TCR beta V and J genes. Available immune exposure information covered CMV serostatus only.

Points on this clone: Its antigen remains unknown.

Both 60 Vbeta primers and 13 Jbeta primers went into the PCR. Only in-frame clones appear in the TCRdb table, and some are missing; sequencing was by immunoSEQ multiplex PCR. Among under 200,000 clones listed, about nine tenths were seen once. The V call is TRBV7-6, the J call TRBJ2-6; possible D gene TRBD1, 6 bases. The TCR originated in a boy under 10 years old in good health and CMV-seronegative. Input material: PBMCs. The CDR3 DNA sequence: TGTGCCAGCAGCTTAAAGAGACAGGCGTTCTTCTCTGGGGCCAACGTCCTGACTTTC. As protein: CASSLKRQAFFSGANVLTF. Together with reference TRBV7-6 and TRBJ2-6, the CDR3 gives the full variable domain: GAGVSQSPRYKVTKRGQDVALRCDPISGHVSLYWYRQALGQGPEFLTYFNYEAQQDKSGLPNDRFSAERPEGSISTLTIQRTEQRDSAMYRCASSLKRQAFFSGANVLTFGAGSRLTVL.